Below, one TCR beta chain is given with its context. Antigen unknown. The entry originates in a study of cytomegalovirus exposure and HLA in healthy donors. Whole-study results and caveats: In an earlier analysis, about 87% or about 30%: the productive usage of most TCR beta V segments. A link between a missense DCLRE1C variant and TCR beta V- and J-gene trimming emerged from a later analysis. Some highly shared sequence variants likely arose as a pipeline artifact. The CMV antigen specificity of a few CMV-associated chains was confirmed through in vitro analysis.

The study ran its PCR with 60 Vbeta and 13 Jbeta primers. Profiling relied on immunoSEQ multiplex PCR, and the TCRdb table lists in-frame clones only, not all of them. The sample contains some 150,000 clones, about 72% of which appear only once. Germline V lookup: CDR1 MNHEY, CDR2 SMNVEV (reference sequence). Trimming cost V 3 bases and J 2 bases, with 8 bases left between them. This CDR3 is built from 15 residues. The clonotype was recovered from a human donor in good health. The rearrangement uses TRBV27 and TRBJ1-6; D is unresolved. The sequenced sample consisted of PBMCs. The CDR3 bases are TGTGCCAGCAGTTTGGGCAGGCCCTATAATTCACCCCTCCACTTT. This translates into CASSLGRPYNSPLHF.